The following is a T cell receptor beta chain sequence with its context. Antigen specificity is unknown. Germline lookup yields CDR1 SGHRS and CDR2 YFSETQ. This CDR3 region has 15 residues. V lost 0 bases to trimming and J lost 8 bases, with 12 bases between them. The data originate from a study of T cell responses to AZD1222 COVID-19 vaccine. Across the whole study: Samples with a second dose at about 4 or about 12 weeks were pooled together.

Using immunoSEQ multiplex PCR, the repertoire was profiled, and TCRdb retains in-frame clones only, with some absent. The data hold more than 250,000 clones, with approximately 93% observed a single time. Study outcomes and limitations: Reports indicate that nearly half of spike-specific TCRs are directed at unmutated variant regions. Donor demographics were predominantly white British with a female majority; clonal diversity may be underestimated. Only 5 or 6 AZD1222 recipients were seropositive at baseline.

The source was peripheral blood, collected on day 0 of AZD1222 vaccination. This chain connects TRBV5-1 to TRBJ1-6, with D perhaps TRBD1 (5 bases). The TCR sequence derives from an adult in good health. DNA of the CDR3: TGCGCCAGCAGCTTGGTCGGGGCGCGTTATTCACCCCTCCACTTT. It yields the protein CASSLVGARYSPLHF.